The 26 T cell receptor beta chains reported below all come from one sample, sequenced in a study of T cells in Graves' hyperthyroidism and ophthalmopathy. RNA transcripts yielded amplified TCR beta CDR3 regions. TCR CDR3 underwent first-round RT-PCR with the HTBI primer set. MiXCR, run by TCRdb on the multiplex PCR reads, gives a single entry per CDR3 protein. The sample has about 590,000 distinct CDR3 sequences; 15% to 19% are singletons. The material sequenced was blood. All receptors come from a woman aged 25 to 45 with Graves' hyperthyroidism.

This clonotype was found a few times. The J gene is TRBJ1-4, the V gene TRBV24-1; unclear D gene. The V end lost 7 bases, the J end lost 0 bases, and 8 bases lay between the germline ends. The CDR3 length is 14 residues. Germline CDR1 is KGHDR and CDR2 is SFDVKD. The CDR3, as DNA: TGTGCCACCAGGCACCGAGCAACTAATGAAAAACTGTTTTTT. Residues: CATRHRATNEKLFF.

This chain connects TRBV28 to TRBJ1-2, with D uncertain. Per the germline V gene, CDR1 is MDHEN and CDR2 is SYDVKM. The CDR3 has 14 residues. V gave up 5 bases and J gave up 4 bases, with 14 bases separating them. The CDR3 region is CASSPHGEGYGYTF. CDR3 nucleotides: TGTGCCAGCAGTCCGCACGGGGAGGGCTATGGCTACACCTTC.

This clonotype came up many times. The chain links TRBV7-2 to TRBJ2-7; D may correspond to TRBD1 or TRBD2 (5 bases each). Trimming left V 4 bases short and J 2 bases short, with 18 bases between. This CDR3 region has 16 residues. Germline V CDR1 and CDR2: SGHTA, FQGNSA. The chain's CDR3 is CASSSRHGADPYEQYF. CDR3 nucleotide sequence: TGTGCCAGCAGCTCCCGCCACGGGGCGGACCCCTACGAGCAGTACTTC.

The chain carries TRBV2 and TRBJ1-2, with D uncertain. The CDR3 loop spans 12 amino acids. The V gene's germline CDR1 is SNHLY and CDR2 FYNNEI. V was cut by 8 bases and J by 4 bases, with 11 bases left in between. CDR3 loop: CASGVAGYGYTF. CDR3 nucleotide sequence: TGTGCCAGCGGAGTGGCCGGCTATGGCTACACCTTC.

The chain recombines TRBV2 with TRBJ1-2; possibly TRBD1 for D (5 bases). V was trimmed by 4 bases and J by 6 bases, leaving 15 bases between them. Germline loops: CDR1 SNHLY, CDR2 FYNNEI. The CDR3 is 14 amino acids. The CDR3 sequence is CASSAGAVGDGYTF. CDR3 bases: TGTGCCAGCAGTGCCGGGGCCGTGGGAGATGGCTACACCTTC.

Of note for this clonotype: A read error is possible here, since a much larger clone lies one base away. This chain joins TRBV12-5 and TRBJ1-1, with a weak D call TRBD1 (6 bases). Trimming shortened V by 6 bases and J by 8 bases, and 10 bases separated the two germline ends. This CDR3 region has 11 residues. Looked up from germline, CDR1 is LGHNT and CDR2 is FRNRAP. The CDR3 spells CASGHGQEAFF. In DNA form, the CDR3 reads TGTGCTAGTGGCCACGGACAGGAAGCTTTCTTT. Full variable domain (missing parts from reference TRBV12-5 and TRBJ1-1): DARVTQTPRHKVTEMGQEVTMRCQPILGHNTVFWYRQTMMQGLELLAYFRNRAPLDDSGMPKDRFSAEMPDATLATLKIQPSEPRDSAVYFCASGHGQEAFFGQGTRLTVV.

The sample holds many counts of this clonotype. This chain connects TRBV12-3 or TRBV12-4 to TRBJ1-1, with no clear D. CDR3 length: 12 amino acids. V was pared by 6 bases and J by 6 bases, with 11 bases between. CDR3: CASSGMGAEAFF. For the CDR3, the DNA is TGTGCCAGCAGCGGTATGGGAGCTGAAGCTTTCTTT.

This clonotype was recorded at least ten times. V is TRBV3-1 and J is TRBJ2-5, with D hard to call. Trimming cost V 2 bases and J 5 bases, with 12 bases left between them. CDR3 length: 14 residues. Germline values: CDR1 LGHDT, CDR2 YNNKEL (reference sequence). The CDR3 is CASSQRGFAETQYF. Here the CDR3 DNA reads TGTGCCAGCAGCCAACGTGGGTTTGCGGAGACCCAGTACTTC.

V usage is TRBV10-2 and J usage is TRBJ2-1; D ambiguous. The CDR3 consists of 11 residues. The germline gives CDR1 WSHSY, CDR2 SAAADI. With 1 base removed from V and 8 bases from J, the gap between germline ends came to 3 bases. The CDR3 DNA reads TGCGCCAGCAGTGAGTTACATGAGCAGTTCTTC. Translating it yields CASSELHEQFF.

A few counts support this clonotype. The genes are TRBV6-2 or TRBV6-3 and TRBJ1-1; D gene ambiguous. This CDR3 has 14 residues. Trimming cost V 6 bases and J 1 base, with 12 bases left between them. Germline V gene lookup returns CDR1 MNHEY and CDR2 SVGEGT. CDR3 sequence (DNA): TGTGCCAGCAGCCCGGAACCGCAGAACACTGAAGCTTTCTTT. As protein: CASSPEPQNTEAFF.

This sequence joins TRBV6-1 and TRBJ2-3; D unresolved. From germline, CDR1 is MNHNS and CDR2 SASEGT. Between the trimmed V and J ends, which lost 5 bases and 0 bases, there was a span of 6 bases. The CDR3 length is 13 residues. CDR3 in DNA: TGTGCCAGCAGTTATTGGAGCACAGATACGCAGTATTTT. Residues: CASSYWSTDTQYF.

This clonotype was counted ten times or more. The V call is TRBV20-1, the J call TRBJ2-7; 9 bases are shared with TRBD2. CDR3 length: 15 amino acids. CDR1 is DFQATT and CDR2 is SNEGSKA in the germline V gene (reference sequence). J was trimmed by 2 bases and V by 0 bases; bases with no gene match: 5. The CDR3 nucleotides read TGCAGTGCTAGAGATGGAGCGGGAGGCGCCTACGAGCAGTACTTC. It yields the protein CSARDGAGGAYEQYF.

The chain carries TRBV11-2 and TRBJ2-7; D gene ambiguous. The germline V gene has CDR1 SGHAT and CDR2 FQNNGV. V lost 4 bases, J lost 0 bases, and 7 bases lay in between. The CDR3 extends over 13 amino acids. The CDR3 nucleotides read TGTGCCAGCAGCTCTCATAGCTCCTACGAGCAGTACTTC. This translates into CASSSHSSYEQYF.

This clonotype showed up many times. The chain has TRBV12-3 or TRBV12-4 and TRBJ2-1; 14 bases are shared with TRBD2. The CDR3 runs to 17 residues. J was trimmed by 4 bases and V by 6 bases; bases with no gene match: 8. The CDR3 sequence is CASSRGTSGGLYNEQFF. The CDR3 coding sequence is TGTGCCAGCAGCCGAGGGACTAGCGGGGGCCTTTACAATGAGCAGTTCTTC.

There are many counts of this clonotype. The gene calls are TRBV3-1 and TRBJ1-1; possible D gene TRBD1, 5 bases. This CDR3 has 15 amino acids. Trimming took 5 bases from V and 7 from J, leaving 20 bases between them. Germline V gene data show CDR1 as LGHDT and CDR2 as YNNKEL (reference sequence). The CDR3 coding sequence is TGTGCCAGCAGCTTACGGGGACCCTGGGACGGTGAAGCTTTCTTT. It yields the protein CASSLRGPWDGEAFF.

The chain joins TRBV7-2 to TRBJ2-3; no definite D call. Germline CDR1 reads SGHTA; CDR2 reads FQGNSA. The V end lost 5 bases, the J end lost 2 bases, and 8 bases lay between the germline ends. The CDR3 contains 13 residues. In DNA form, the CDR3 reads TGTGCCAGCAGCGGGATATTCACAGATACGCAGTATTTT. Translation: CASSGIFTDTQYF.

The chain is built from TRBV4-1 and TRBJ2-2, with unresolved D. V gave up 1 base and J gave up 4 bases, with 7 bases separating them. Germline assignment: CDR1 MGHRA and CDR2 YSYEKL. The CDR3 totals 14 residues. CDR3 protein: CASSQVSFTGELFF. CDR3 sequence (DNA): TGCGCCAGCAGCCAAGTATCCTTCACCGGGGAGCTGTTTTTT.

This clonotype was counted a few times. V usage is TRBV9 and J usage is TRBJ1-5; TRBD1 might be the D (5 bases). This CDR3 spans 15 amino acids. V was cut by 3 bases and J by 4 bases, with 14 bases left in between. Germline V lookup: CDR1 SGDLS, CDR2 YYNGEE. In DNA form, the CDR3 reads TGTGCCAGCAGCGGTCAGGGTTTACCGAATCAGCCCCAGCATTTT. Encoded protein: CASSGQGLPNQPQHF.

This clonotype was observed at least ten times. The chain uses TRBV2 and TRBJ2-7; D is uncertain. The CDR3 has 15 amino acids. The germline V gene encodes CDR1 SNHLY and CDR2 FYNNEI. Trimming took 7 bases from V and 3 from J, leaving 19 bases between them. The CDR3 nucleotides are TGTGCCAGCACCCAGTCCGACCAATTAAACTACGAGCAGTACTTC. Protein sequence: CASTQSDQLNYEQYF.

This clonotype was picked up many times. The chain couples TRBV12-3 or TRBV12-4 to TRBJ2-2, with 14 bases fitting TRBD2. This CDR3 is 18 amino acids long. V shed 6 bases, J shed 4 bases, and the junction held 10 bases outside the gene matches. The CDR3 coding sequence is TGTGCCAGCAGGCCGGGGACTAGCGGGAGTTCGGTCACCGGGGAGCTGTTTTTT. Amino acid sequence: CASRPGTSGSSVTGELFF.

V is TRBV6-2 or TRBV6-3 and J is TRBJ2-1; weak D call: TRBD1 (5 bases). V gave up 7 bases and J gave up 6 bases, with 10 bases separating them. CDR3 length: 12 amino acids. Looked up from germline, CDR1 is MNHEY and CDR2 is SVGEGT. DNA of the CDR3: TGTGCCAGCACTAGGGGTGTCAATGAGCAGTTCTTC. Its translation: CASTRGVNEQFF.

This clonotype showed up many times. V usage is TRBV3-1 and J usage is TRBJ2-2; D is unresolved. Germline CDR1 is LGHDT and CDR2 is YNNKEL (reference sequence). The CDR3 consists of 16 residues. V lost 1 base and J 2 bases, leaving 11 bases between the germline ends. The CDR3 reads CASSQGLVPNTGELFF. The CDR3 coding sequence is TGTGCCAGCAGCCAAGGTCTAGTCCCCAACACCGGGGAGCTGTTTTTT.

This clonotype was seen a handful of times. The chain uses TRBV15 and TRBJ2-2; D remains unclear. CDR1 is LNHNV and CDR2 is YYDKDF in the germline V gene (reference sequence). V shed 3 bases and J shed 6 bases, with 11 bases lying between them. CDR3 length equals 14 residues. CDR3 residues: CATSSPSTAGELFF. CDR3 nucleotide sequence: TGTGCCACCAGCAGTCCGAGCACCGCCGGGGAGCTGTTTTTT.

The rearrangement links TRBV18 to TRBJ1-2, with D hard to call. The CDR3 has 16 residues. Trimming pared 2 bases from V and 7 bases from J, leaving 20 bases between. Germline CDR1 KGHSH, CDR2 LQKENI. The CDR3 loop is CASSPTNALGSCGYTF. CDR3 nucleotide sequence: TGTGCCAGCTCACCAACGAACGCTTTGGGGTCATGTGGCTACACCTTC.

The sample holds a few counts of this clonotype. The gene calls are TRBV27 and TRBJ2-7, with D possibly TRBD2 on 6 matching bases. Germline loops: CDR1 MNHEY, CDR2 SMNVEV (reference sequence). V was shortened by 6 bases and J by 6 bases, with 24 bases between the two germline ends. The CDR3 has 16 amino acids. The CDR3 DNA reads as TGTGCCAGCAGCCCTGGGGGGTCGGGACGGGCGGGCGAGCAGTACTTC. Protein sequence: CASSPGGSGRAGEQYF.

This clonotype has a count of ten or more. The V and J genes are TRBV12-3 or TRBV12-4 and TRBJ2-3; possibly TRBD1 for D (6 bases). Trimming removed 2 bases from V and 1 base from J, with 13 bases in between. This CDR3 comprises 16 residues. CDR3 residues: CASSLRSGARTDTQYF. The CDR3 DNA follows: TGTGCCAGCAGTTTACGGTCAGGGGCCCGCACAGATACGCAGTATTTT.